One sample yielded the 19 T cell receptor beta chains listed below, sequenced in a study of identical twins. TCRdb analysed the 5' RACE reads with MiXCR anew, one entry per CDR3 protein. In the table there are 550,000 to 700,000 distinct CDR3 sequences, 21% of which are singletons. These data also formed part of another study, on T cells expressing NK-cell markers.

Sequencing was done on a sample of PBMCs. The receptors here all came from a woman aged 18-30 years in good health.

This rearrangement joins TRBV5-1 to TRBJ2-1; D is undetermined. This CDR3 has 16 amino acids. The germline CDR1 and CDR2 sequences are SGHRS and YFSETQ. Trimming stripped 3 bases from V and 0 bases from J, with 13 bases between. DNA of the CDR3: TGCGCCAGCAGCTCTCTGGGCGCCAGCTCCTACAATGAGCAGTTCTTC. Its protein product is CASSSLGASSYNEQFF.

This sequence joins TRBV29-1 and TRBJ1-2, with TRBD1 as a possible D gene (6 bases). CDR3 size: 14 residues. V lost 4 bases and J lost 0, with 12 bases in between. Germline V gives CDR1 SQVTM, CDR2 ANQGSEA. The CDR3 spells CSVVLDSANYGYTF. CDR3 coding DNA: TGCAGCGTTGTGTTGGACAGCGCTAACTATGGCTACACCTTC.

This clonotype was counted only a few times. This sequence joins TRBV12-3 or TRBV12-4 and TRBJ2-3, with TRBD2 matching over 7 bases. V lost 3 bases and J lost 6; bases outside the gene matches: 12. The CDR3 is made up of 16 amino acids. The CDR3 nucleotides are TGTGCCAGCAGTTTTCGGAGCAGGCGGGAGAGGGATACGCAGTATTTT. Amino acids: CASSFRSRRERDTQYF.

This chain connects TRBV12-3 or TRBV12-4 to TRBJ1-2; no reliable D call. With 3 bases removed from V and 8 bases from J, the gap between germline ends came to 7 bases. CDR3 length equals 11 residues. The CDR3 region is CASSFVGGYTF. In nucleotides, the CDR3 is TGTGCCAGCAGTTTTGTCGGGGGCTACACCTTC.

This clonotype appeared a few times. The genes are TRBV27 and TRBJ2-7; no reliable D call. Germline V gene lookup returns CDR1 MNHEY and CDR2 SMNVEV (reference sequence). The CDR3 is 13 amino acids. The germline V and J ends were trimmed by 3 bases and 7 bases, with 13 bases remaining between them. The CDR3 protein is CASSLGPVWEQYF. In DNA form, the CDR3 reads TGTGCCAGCAGTTTGGGCCCCGTTTGGGAGCAGTACTTC.

This clonotype was seen a few times. J is TRBJ2-5 and V is TRBV10-3, with D unclear. The CDR3 extends over 13 amino acids. Trimming removed 10 bases at V and 3 bases at J, with 15 bases between. CDR1 and CDR2 (germline): ENHRY, SYGVKD. The DNA for the CDR3 is TGTGCCAGCCAACCCTCTACCGAAGAGACCCAGTACTTC. This sequence encodes CASQPSTEETQYF.

This clonotype has more than one count but fewer than ten. The chain combines TRBV12-3 or TRBV12-4 with TRBJ1-4, with 11 bases that match TRBD1. V lost 6 bases, J lost 7 bases, and 7 bases stayed unmatched. This CDR3 comprises 15 residues. Here the CDR3 DNA reads TGTGCCAGCAGAGTTCGGGACAGGGGGTTTGAAAAACTGTTTTTT. Its protein is CASRVRDRGFEKLFF.

This chain connects TRBV27 to TRBJ2-7, with D possibly being TRBD1 or TRBD2 (6 bases each). V lost 5 bases and J lost 3, with 17 bases in between. The germline CDR1 and CDR2 sequences are MNHEY and SMNVEV (reference sequence). This CDR3 is 15 amino acids long. CDR3 nucleotides: TGTGCCAGCAGTGCATGGGGGGCTTCGGACTACGAGCAGTACTTC. Translating gives CASSAWGASDYEQYF.

At least ten counts were recorded for this clonotype. The chain joins TRBV12-3 or TRBV12-4 to TRBJ1-2; 9 bases agree with TRBD1. With V trimmed by 5 bases and J by 1 base, 5 bases remained unmatched. The CDR3 runs 15 residues. Here the CDR3 DNA reads TGTGCCAGCAGTAAACAGGGGGCGATTAACTATGGCTACACCTTC. Translating it yields CASSKQGAINYGYTF.

There are a few counts of this clonotype. The V call is TRBV20-1, the J call TRBJ2-2; 9 nucleotides line up with TRBD2. J gave up 6 bases and V 7 bases, and 12 bases lay outside the gene matches. The CDR3 is 15 residues long. Germline-derived CDR1 and CDR2 are DFQATT and SNEGSKA (reference sequence). CDR3 nucleotide sequence: TGCAGTGTCCACCCTAGCGGGGTCCGGTCCGGGGAGCTGTTTTTT. This translates into CSVHPSGVRSGELFF.

The chain uses TRBV20-1 and TRBJ2-1; TRBD2 aligns across 7 bases. Germline V CDR1 and CDR2: DFQATT, SNEGSKA (reference sequence). The CDR3 extends over 12 amino acids. The ends lost 6 bases at V and 11 bases at J; junction bases unmatched: 10. The CDR3 coding sequence is TGCAGTGCCCCTGGGGCTAGCGGCAAGCAGTTCTTC. It encodes CSAPGASGKQFF.

This clonotype was recorded a few times. J is TRBJ2-4 and V is TRBV5-1; the D is unclear. This CDR3 has 16 residues. CDR1 is SGHRS, CDR2 YFSETQ, per germline. Deletions cut 3 bases from V and 0 bases from J, with 13 bases between. The CDR3 spells CASSWFYRTAKNIQYF. The CDR3 DNA follows: TGCGCCAGCAGCTGGTTCTATAGAACAGCCAAAAACATTCAGTACTTC. The full variable domain, its missing parts supplied by reference TRBV5-1 and TRBJ2-4, is KAGVTQTPRYLIKTRGQQVTLSCSPISGHRSVSWYQQTPGQGLQFLFEYFSETQRNKGNFPGRFSGRQFSNSRSEMNVSTLELGDSALYLCASSWFYRTAKNIQYFGAGTRLSVL.

This clonotype was observed many times. This chain links TRBV20-1 with TRBJ2-7; TRBD2 matches 11 bases. J lost 6 bases, V lost 4 bases, and 8 bases had no gene match. This CDR3 is 14 amino acids long. The germline CDR1 and CDR2 sequences are DFQATT and SNEGSKA (reference sequence). The CDR3 loop is CSATPTSGDAEQYF. CDR3 nucleotide sequence: TGCAGTGCTACACCGACTAGCGGGGATGCCGAGCAGTACTTC.

This clonotype showed up just a few times. The chain carries TRBV2 and TRBJ2-2, with 10 bases that match TRBD1. This CDR3 has 14 amino acids. Trimming took 7 bases from V and 11 from J; bases not matched to a gene: 10. Germline CDR1 and CDR2: SNHLY and FYNNEI. CDR3 protein: CASTLGQGHGELFF. The CDR3 coding sequence is TGTGCCAGCACTTTGGGACAGGGGCATGGTGAGCTGTTTTTT.

This clonotype was observed a few times. J is TRBJ2-1 and V is TRBV20-1; D is undetermined. V gave up 1 base and J gave up 6 bases, with 13 bases separating them. Germline V gene sequence: CDR1 DFQATT, CDR2 SNEGSKA (reference sequence). The CDR3 totals 14 residues. The CDR3 loop reads CSARVPSYRNEQFF. CDR3 coding DNA: TGCAGTGCTAGAGTTCCTAGTTATCGCAATGAGCAGTTCTTC.

In its sample, this clonotype was seen many times. The chain combines TRBV5-1 with TRBJ1-4; TRBD1 is a possible D gene (5 bases). Germline loops: CDR1 SGHRS, CDR2 YFSETQ. The V and J ends lost 6 bases and 8 bases respectively, with 14 bases between them. The CDR3 spans 13 residues. The CDR3 loop reads CASTPDNGEKLFF. CDR3 in DNA: TGCGCCAGCACTCCGGACAATGGCGAAAAACTGTTTTTT.

This chain links TRBV12-3 or TRBV12-4 with TRBJ2-1; weak D call: TRBD2 (5 bases). Trimming removed 5 bases at V and 8 bases at J, with 10 bases between. This CDR3 contains 12 residues. The CDR3 sequence: CASSRTVDEQFF. CDR3 DNA: TGTGCCAGCAGTAGGACTGTCGATGAGCAGTTCTTC.

CDR3 amino acids: CASSSSGLKETQYF. The CDR3 DNA reads TGTGCCAGCAGCTCCTCGGGGCTCAAAGAGACCCAGTACTTC. J is TRBJ2-5 and V is TRBV7-2, with D possibly being TRBD1 or TRBD2 (5 bases each). From germline, CDR1 is SGHTA and CDR2 FQGNSA. CDR3 length: 14 amino acids. V was pared by 4 bases and J by 3 bases, with 12 bases between.

This clonotype was seen only a few times. The chain joins TRBV20-1 to TRBJ2-7, with D perhaps TRBD1 (6 bases). V was cut by 5 bases and J by 1 base, with 12 bases left in between. Per the germline V gene, CDR1 is DFQATT and CDR2 is SNEGSKA (reference sequence). The CDR3 totals 13 residues. The CDR3 loop is CSAATGPSYEQYF. The CDR3 bases are TGCAGTGCTGCGACAGGTCCTTCCTACGAGCAGTACTTC.